These 10 T cell receptor beta chains were all obtained from the same sample, sequenced in a study of T cells in Graves' hyperthyroidism and ophthalmopathy. TCR beta CDR3 regions were amplified from RNA transcripts. Researchers ran a first-round RT-PCR on the TCR CDR3 using the HTBI primer set. TCRdb fed the multiplex PCR reads into MiXCR, producing one record per CDR3 protein. This repertoire shows around 190,000 distinct CDR3 sequences, around a sixth found once; its top ten account for 53%. Sequencing input: blood. These receptors came from a woman between 50 and 59 years old with Graves' hyperthyroidism.

The sample holds many counts of this clonotype. V gene TRBV5-1 combines with J gene TRBJ1-1, with 11 positions matching TRBD1. CDR3 length: 15 amino acids. The V gene end was trimmed by 1 base and the J gene end by 7 bases; junction bases not matched to a gene: 6. Germline V gives CDR1 SGHRS, CDR2 YFSETQ. Here the CDR3 reads CASSLTPGQGGEAFF. DNA for the CDR3: TGCGCCAGCAGCTTGACACCGGGACAGGGGGGTGAAGCTTTCTTT.

This chain links TRBV10-3 with TRBJ1-5, with D hard to call. CDR3 length: 12 amino acids. Trimming removed 3 bases from V and 3 bases from J, with 3 bases in between. Per the germline V gene, CDR1 is ENHRY and CDR2 is SYGVKD. CDR3 sequence reads: CAISDNNQPQHF. In nucleotides, the CDR3 is TGTGCCATCAGTGACAACAATCAGCCCCAGCATTTT.

In this sample, this clonotype turned up many times. In nucleotides, the CDR3 is TGCGCCAGCAGCCCTACGATCCAGTACGAGCAGTACTTC. It yields the protein CASSPTIQYEQYF. This chain connects TRBV5-1 to TRBJ2-7, with unresolved D. Germline CDR1 is SGHRS and CDR2 is YFSETQ. V was clipped by 4 bases and J by 4 bases, with 12 bases between them. This CDR3 contains 13 residues.

In its sample, this clonotype was seen many times. This CDR3 is CSASVLAGGPNEQFF. CDR3 nucleotide sequence: TGCAGTGCTAGCGTACTAGCGGGAGGGCCCAATGAGCAGTTCTTC. The gene calls are TRBV20-1 and TRBJ2-1; 13 bases are a match to TRBD2. CDR1 DFQATT and CDR2 SNEGSKA come from the germline V gene (reference sequence). Trimming removed 3 bases from V and 6 bases from J; junction bases left unmatched: 5. This CDR3 is built from 15 residues.

The chain recombines TRBV5-6 with TRBJ2-5, with D perhaps matching TRBD2 (5 bases). V dropped 0 bases and J dropped 5 bases, with 11 bases sitting between them. The length of the CDR3 is 14 residues. The germline CDR1 and CDR2 sequences are SGHDT and YYEEEE. CDR3 DNA sequence: TGTGCCAGCAGCTTGGTACGGGAAGGGGAGACCCAGTACTTC. Encoded protein: CASSLVREGETQYF.

On this clonotype itself: A much larger clone differs from this one at a single base, so this may be a read error. The rearrangement uses TRBV7-9 and TRBJ1-1, with a possible D match to TRBD1 (6 bases). Germline CDR1 is SEHNR and CDR2 is FQNEAQ (reference sequence). This CDR3 contains 14 residues. Between the trimmed V and J ends, which lost 5 bases and 3 bases, there was a span of 13 bases. CDR3 coding DNA: TGTGCCAGCAGCATCCGGGACACCGACACTGAAGCTTTCTTT. Translating it yields CASSIRDTDTEAFF.

The rearrangement uses TRBV7-3 and TRBJ2-5, with D tentatively TRBD1 (5 bases). V lost 5 bases and J 2 bases, leaving 12 bases between the germline ends. The CDR3 covers 14 residues. The germline gives CDR1 SGHTA, CDR2 FQGTGA. In DNA form, the CDR3 reads TGTGCCAGCAGCCCACGACAGATACAAGAGACCCAGTACTTC. It translates to CASSPRQIQETQYF.

This clonotype was seen at least ten times. An end of the junction does not agree with germline; a read error may underlie this. This chain joins TRBV2 and TRBJ1-5, with D perhaps matching TRBD1 (5 bases). The CDR3 runs to 15 residues. Germline lookup yields CDR1 SNHLY and CDR2 FYNNEI. CDR3 protein: CASTENRNSNQPQHF. The CDR3 DNA sequence: TGTGCCAGCACTGAAAACAGGAATAGCAATCAGCCCCAGCATTTT.

This clonotype occurred once. The chain links TRBV7-9 to TRBJ1-2, with a possible D match to TRBD1 (5 bases). The CDR3 contains 14 residues. Germline V CDR1 and CDR2: SEHNR, FQNEAQ (reference sequence). The V gene lost 3 bases and the J gene lost 1 base, with 9 bases spanning the gap. The CDR3 DNA reads TGTGCCAGCAGCTTCTCCAGGGTTAACTATGGCTACACCTTC. Encoded protein: CASSFSRVNYGYTF.

This clonotype was recorded at least ten times. The genes are TRBV10-3 and TRBJ2-7, with 12 positions matching TRBD2. Trimming at V came to 6 bases and at J to 4 bases, leaving 7 bases not matched to a gene. This CDR3 is built from 15 residues. Per the germline V gene, CDR1 is ENHRY and CDR2 is SYGVKD. The CDR3 coding sequence is TGTGCCATCAGCACAGGGACTAGCGGGCGGTACGAGCAGTACTTC. Its protein product is CAISTGTSGRYEQYF.